This TCR beta chain was recorded in a study of shared clonotypes between healthy human individuals. Looking at the study overall: Donors had three CD4 naive, three CD4 memory, two CD8 naive and one CD8 memory plate apiece. General observations from the study: A handful of donors showed sharing of approximately 5% of naive CD4 clonotypes. Relative to their counterparts shared across all four donors, non-shared clonotypes exhibited diminished generation probabilities.

This clone was seen once. The antigen is undetermined. TCRdb's copy holds only in-frame clones and misses some; the assay was immunoSEQ multiplex PCR. The sample records around 1.6 million clones, approximately 98% being singletons. Subsets obtained from CD4+ cells comprised CD45RA+ naive and CD45RA-negative memory cells. Germline CDR1 SGHTA, CDR2 FQGNSA. This CDR3 comprises 14 residues. Unmatched junction bases numbered 8, after V lost 7 bases and J lost 5 bases. The V call is TRBV7-2, the J call TRBJ2-1; 7 bases align to TRBD2. The TCR sequence derives from a man aged 25-45 years in good health. Sequenced input: naive CD4+ T cells sorted from blood. Subset noted: CD45RA+ positively selected. The CDR3 here is CASNGRGSNNEQFF. CDR3 nucleotide sequence: TGTGCCAGCAACGGGCGCGGGAGTAACAATGAGCAGTTCTTC.